The present entry profiles one T cell receptor (beta chain) with its context. The antigen is not known. V lost 2 bases to trimming and J lost 3 bases, with 8 bases between them. Per germline, CDR1 LGHNA and CDR2 YSLEER. This CDR3 is 13 amino acids long. Genomic DNA was employed as the template in profiling TCR beta VDJ and CDR3. TCRdb re-analysed the reads in MiXCR, keeping a single row per CDR3 protein. Of 200,000 to 250,000 distinct CDR3 sequences listed, around three fifths were seen once; the top ten hold roughly 50%. CD8+CD57+ cell expansion had been shown by flow cytometry in patients chosen for sequencing. The sample is drawn from a study of CD8+CD57+ T cells in acquired aplastic anemia. Overall study results and limits: Shared by patients and controls, approximately 28 CD8+ CDR3s were abundant in patients.

The clonotype originates from a human donor with aplastic anemia. This rearrangement joins TRBV4-3 to TRBJ2-7, with D perhaps TRBD1 (6 bases). Sequencing was performed on sorted CD4+, CD8+, or CD8+CD57+ T cells (not recorded which) from PBMCs. The CDR3 nucleotides read TGCGCCAGCAGCCAACAAGGGGGCTACGAGCAGTACTTC. It yields the protein CASSQQGGYEQYF.